This T cell receptor (beta chain) originates from a study of CD8 T cells in ankylosing spondylitis. Study-level results: Disease-linked clones had a CD8+ phenotype and relatively low frequency in peripheral blood. Roughly 8 highly homologous variants formed a TCR beta motif that appeared characteristic of ankylosing spondylitis blood.

V lost 2 bases and J 0 bases, leaving 4 bases between the germline ends. The CDR3 is made up of 13 amino acids. Germline V gives CDR1 MNHEY, CDR2 SVGAGI. MiXCR, run by TCRdb on the 5' RACE reads, gives a single entry per CDR3 protein. The data contain fewer than 350,000 distinct CDR3 sequences, about 9.9% of them seen just once; the ten biggest clones take up 9.1%. This clonotype was seen repeatedly, ten times or more. What it binds is unknown. This chain links TRBV6-5 with TRBJ1-1; no firm D call. The sample comprised blood, either unsorted or a sorted T cell fraction (not recorded which). The receptor comes from a female donor with ankylosing spondylitis or in good health (not recorded which). Written as DNA, the CDR3 is TGTGCCAGCAGTTACAAGATGAACACTGAAGCTTTCTTT. It specifies CASSYKMNTEAFF.